One sample yielded the 13 T cell receptor beta chains listed below, sequenced in a study of blood T cell repertoires in COVID-19. Here immunoSEQ multiplex PCR was the method, and the copy in TCRdb shows in-frame clones only, minus some. This table has 26,000 or so clones, around 66% appearing once. Input material: peripheral blood. All receptors derive from a man aged 60-69 years with active or convalescent COVID-19.

The genes are TRBV2 and TRBJ1-2, with D tentatively TRBD1 (5 bases). The germline V gene has CDR1 SNHLY and CDR2 FYNNEI. V lost 6 bases to trimming and J lost 7 bases, with 27 bases between them. The CDR3 is 17 amino acids. The CDR3 sequence is CASRKDTVVPLSGGYTF. In nucleotides, the CDR3 is TGTGCCAGCAGGAAGGACACAGTAGTCCCTCTATCTGGTGGCTACACCTTC.

This clone was seen more than once but under ten times. CDR3 bases: TGTGCCAGCAGCTCCGAACGGGGAGGGAGCATGAACACTGAAGCTTTCTTT. Translated: CASSSERGGSMNTEAFF. The chain is built from TRBV27 and TRBJ1-1; D unclear. The germline V and J ends were trimmed by 6 bases and 0 bases, with 20 bases remaining between them. The CDR3 runs 17 residues. Germline CDR1 and CDR2: MNHEY and SMNVEV (reference sequence).

V and J are TRBV19 and TRBJ1-2, with a possible D match to TRBD1 (6 bases). The CDR3 extends over 13 amino acids. Germline CDR1 is LNHDA and CDR2 is SQIVND (reference sequence). V was clipped by 5 bases and J by 2 bases, with 9 bases between them. The DNA for the CDR3 is TGTGCCAGTAGTGAGGACAGAAACTATGGCTACACCTTC. This codes for CASSEDRNYGYTF.

For the CDR3, the DNA is TGCGCCAGCAGAAGATCTGGGACAGGGGATGCCACGGGTAACATTCAGTACTTC. Protein: CASRRSGTGDATGNIQYF. The chain uses TRBV10-2 and TRBJ2-4, with 10 bases fitting TRBD1. The CDR3 length is 18 residues. In germline, CDR1 is WSHSY, CDR2 SAAADI. V lost 6 bases and J lost 7; bases outside the gene matches: 18.

The CDR3 loop reads CASSLWDRGVSPLHF. CDR3 bases: TGTGCCAGCAGTTTGTGGGACAGGGGGGTTTCACCCCTCCACTTT. The chain carries TRBV27 and TRBJ1-6; 11 bases fit TRBD1. The CDR3 is 15 residues long. Germline assignment: CDR1 MNHEY and CDR2 SMNVEV (reference sequence). Trimming cost V 3 bases and J 9 bases; bases outside gene matches: 4.

The chain joins TRBV29-1 to TRBJ1-3; 8 nucleotides line up with TRBD1. The V gene's germline CDR1 is SQVTM and CDR2 ANQGSEA. The J segment lost 2 bases and the V segment lost 1 base, leaving 1 base of the junction unmatched. The CDR3 runs to 14 residues. Written as DNA, the CDR3 is TGCAGCGTTGAAGGCAGGGGGCCTGGAAACACCATATATTTT. Translation gives CSVEGRGPGNTIYF.

The chain recombines TRBV25-1 with TRBJ2-2, with unresolved D. Trimming stripped 6 bases from V and 3 bases from J, with 8 bases between. The CDR3 consists of 13 residues. CDR1 is MGHDK, CDR2 SYGVNS, per germline. The CDR3 DNA reads TGTGCCAGCAGCCCACAGTACACCGGGGAGCTGTTTTTT. As protein: CASSPQYTGELFF.

This chain uses TRBV2 with TRBJ2-2, with TRBD2 matching over 10 bases. The CDR3 is 16 amino acids. The ends lost 2 bases at V and 8 bases at J; junction bases unmatched: 8. Germline V gene sequence: CDR1 SNHLY, CDR2 FYNNEI. CDR3 DNA: TGTGCCAGCAGTGAAAGGGCTAGCGGGAGTAGAGGGGAGCTGTTTTTT. This sequence encodes CASSERASGSRGELFF.

CDR3 coding DNA: TGTGCCAGCAGCGGACAGGGGTGGACTGAAGCTTTCTTT. It encodes CASSGQGWTEAFF. The chain combines TRBV12-3 or TRBV12-4 with TRBJ1-1; 9 nucleotides align to TRBD1. The V gene end was trimmed by 6 bases and the J gene end by 5 bases; junction bases not matched to a gene: 4. This CDR3 has 13 amino acids.

The chain employs TRBV27 and TRBJ2-7; 8 bases align to TRBD2. The CDR3 is 15 amino acids. The ends lost 9 bases at V and 5 bases at J; junction bases unmatched: 15. The germline gives CDR1 MNHEY, CDR2 SMNVEV (reference sequence). CDR3 nucleotide sequence: TGTGCCAGTAAGAACGCGGGGGGCACCCTACACGAGCAGTACTTC. Translation gives CASKNAGGTLHEQYF.

This chain connects TRBV30 to TRBJ2-7; 9 nucleotides match TRBD2. The junction had 6 bases not matched to a gene; V was cut back by 4 bases and J by 2 bases. The CDR3 has 14 amino acids. Germline V lookup: CDR1 GTSNPN, CDR2 SVGIG (reference sequence). This CDR3 is CAWKASGAPYEQYF. In DNA, the CDR3 is TGTGCCTGGAAAGCTAGCGGGGCCCCCTACGAGCAGTACTTC.

The genes are TRBV9 and TRBJ2-3; TRBD1 agrees at 9 bases. CDR3 size: 17 residues. CDR1 and CDR2 from the germline V gene are SGDLS and YYNGEE. J lost 5 bases, V lost 0 bases, and 10 bases had no gene match. This chain's CDR3 is CASSVALEQGAEDTQYF. DNA for the CDR3: TGTGCCAGCAGCGTAGCTTTGGAACAGGGGGCAGAAGATACGCAGTATTTT.

The chain links TRBV7-9 to TRBJ1-2; 7 bases agree with TRBD1. Trimming cost V 5 bases and J 2 bases; bases outside gene matches: 5. CDR1 is SEHNR and CDR2 is FQNEAQ in the germline V gene (reference sequence). The CDR3 has 14 amino acids. The CDR3 DNA reads as TGTGCCAGCAGCCCACGACAGGGAAACTATGGCTACACCTTC. Translating it yields CASSPRQGNYGYTF.